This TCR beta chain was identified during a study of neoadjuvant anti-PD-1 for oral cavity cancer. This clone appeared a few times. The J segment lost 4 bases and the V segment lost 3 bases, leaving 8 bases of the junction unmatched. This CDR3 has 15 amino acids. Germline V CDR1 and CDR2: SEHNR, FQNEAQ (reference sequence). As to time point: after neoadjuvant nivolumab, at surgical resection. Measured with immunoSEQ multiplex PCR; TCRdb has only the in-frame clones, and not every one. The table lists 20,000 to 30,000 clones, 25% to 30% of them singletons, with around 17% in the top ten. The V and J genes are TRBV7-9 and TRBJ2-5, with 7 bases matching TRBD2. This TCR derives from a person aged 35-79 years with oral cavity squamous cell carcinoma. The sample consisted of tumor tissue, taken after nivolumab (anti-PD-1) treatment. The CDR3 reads CASSLGSSGAETQYF. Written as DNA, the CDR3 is TGTGCCAGCAGCTTGGGGTCTAGCGGTGCAGAGACCCAGTACTTC.